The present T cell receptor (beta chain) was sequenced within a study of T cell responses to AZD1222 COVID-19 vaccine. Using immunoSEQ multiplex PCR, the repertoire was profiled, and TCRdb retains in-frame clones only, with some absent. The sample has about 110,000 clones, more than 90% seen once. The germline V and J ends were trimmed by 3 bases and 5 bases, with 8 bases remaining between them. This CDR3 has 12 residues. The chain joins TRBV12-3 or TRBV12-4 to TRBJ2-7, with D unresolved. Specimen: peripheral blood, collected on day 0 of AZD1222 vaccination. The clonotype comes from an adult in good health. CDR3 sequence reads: CASSFGLDEQYF. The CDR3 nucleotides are TGTGCCAGCAGTTTTGGTTTGGACGAGCAGTACTTC.